This T cell receptor (beta chain) was profiled in a study of cytotoxic CD8 clonotypes in ibrutinib-treated CLL. Of note for this clone: Its matching antigen is unknown.

The CDR3 loop spans 18 amino acids. Germline V gene sequence: CDR1 SQVTM, CDR2 ANQGSEA. V shed 5 bases, J shed 5 bases, and the junction held 11 bases outside the gene matches. TCRdb's table, derived via immunoSEQ multiplex PCR, lists solely in-frame clones and lacks some. The data show some 350,000 clones, roughly 71% seen once. Whole-study findings and limits: The clonality went up when patients responded to ibrutinib and dropped back toward baseline at progression.

V is TRBV29-1 and J is TRBJ2-2, with 16 bases matching TRBD2. The TCR comes from a human donor with chronic lymphocytic leukemia. The source was PBMCs, collected after 36 months of ibrutinib treatment. The CDR3 here is CSVRSPTGLAGGTGELFF. CDR3 DNA: TGCAGCGTTCGAAGTCCGACGGGACTAGCGGGAGGGACCGGGGAGCTGTTTTTT.